This T cell receptor (beta chain) was identified during a study of regulatory T cells in long-lasting Graves disease (dated by TCRdb to the early 2020s). As for the study more broadly: Newly diagnosed Graves' disease patients had taken antithyroid drugs for less than 3 months. Peripheral blood TCR sequencing and RNA sequencing compared persistent Graves' disease patients with newly diagnosed Graves' disease patients. The study was registered as a clinical trial and conducted in China. A total of around 35 samples underwent TCR sequencing: 13 from persistent and roughly 20 from newly diagnosed Graves' disease patients. Paper-wide results and their limitations: The small sample size was acknowledged by the authors as a limitation that may reduce accuracy. Only peripheral blood was studied, because thyroid tissue, the primary lesion, was inaccessible. A larger number of public clonotypes was shared among persistent patients (around 2,700) than among newly diagnosed patients (roughly 970). Only the TCR beta chain was sequenced and analyzed. Lower TCR Shannon entropy and fewer highly expanded clones were observed in persistent Graves' disease patients than in newly diagnosed patients, which suggested clonal expansion. TRBV28, TRBJ1-2 and TRBJ2-5 were preferentially used in persistent disease, while TRBV20-1 and TRBJ2-1 were favored in newly diagnosed disease.

The time point label here, explained by the study, means: newly diagnosed GD, antithyroid drugs for less than 3 months. RNA was extracted from PBMCs in TRIzol for both TCR sequencing and RNA sequencing. The diagnosis of Graves' disease was made according to American Thyroid Association guidelines. Patients were recruited from an endocrinology department in Xi'an, China. Each patient gave 7 to 9.5 milliliters of peripheral blood, collected in an EDTA anticoagulant tube. Ficoll Paque Plus density gradient separation was used to isolate PBMCs, and no further T cell sorting was performed. RNA quality was checked with an Agilent 2100 Bioanalyzer and agarose gel, and concentration with a NanoDrop 2000. V lost 10 bases and J lost 5 bases, and the count of bases not matched to a germline gene is 10. The CDR3 sequence holds 13 residues, the cysteine and phenylalanine included. Only the CDR3 portion is preserved as DNA: 39 bases, with reading frame beginning at the first base. CDR1 and CDR2 are read off the germline V gene as SNHLY and FYNNEI.

The receptor library was made with multiplex PCR. Sequencing was performed on an Illumina HiSeq 4000. CDR3 regions were amplified by Arm-PCR with iRepertoire HTBI primers to construct TCR beta libraries. PCR products were gel purified before sequencing. The authors' pipeline ran thus. Gene usage analysis of CDR3 amino acid clonotypes used the 62 TRBV and some 15 TRBJ segments found across samples. Filtered high-quality paired reads were merged into contigs using COPE and FqMerger. BLAST was used to align contigs to IMGT TRBV, TRBD and TRBJ reference genes, and CDR3 was defined according to IMGT. Any clonotype with a frequency above 0.1% was classified as a highly expanded clone. Shannon entropy was used to measure repertoire diversity, and the Gini coefficient was used to measure V-J evenness. A clonotype found in more than one individual was treated as public. The public sequencing data were trimmed at Q25 with fastp and processed into clonotypes with MiXCR by TCRdb, which kept only in-frame beta chains. Each entry is one CDR3 protein sequence, shown with its most common DNA and genes. The V and J calls were determined by TCRdb, not by the authors. The sample contains 510,000 or so distinct CDR3 sequences, around 11% of them found a single time. The top ten clonotypes cover roughly 8.9% of the sample.

In this sample, this clonotype turned up many times. It lacks a known antigen. No qualities accompany the bases; no much larger clone lies one base away. The same data also contributed to another study, on T cells in Graves' hyperthyroidism and ophthalmopathy. The second source states: A patient counted as having stable Graves' hyperthyroidism if no progression to ophthalmopathy occurred over 18 months of follow-up. Hyperthyroidism patients were aged 18 to 65 years and newly diagnosed, with disease duration of less than 2 months. Patients with uncontrolled infections, other autoimmune diseases, pregnancy or lactation were excluded. Clinical symptoms, serum thyroxine and TRAb, thyroid ultrasound, and orbital computed tomography formed the basis for the diagnoses. For the first round of RT-PCR on the TCR CDR3, the HTBI primer set was used together with the Qiagen OneStep RT-PCR kit. Most expanded thyroid clonotypes (frequency above 0.001) were also detected in blood, a finding suggesting that blood repertoires may reflect thyroid immune responses. In cross-validation, a model built on a 13 V-J signature told ophthalmopathy apart from stable hyperthyroidism with under 90% sensitivity and roughly 82% specificity, and in testing the same model reached 80%/75%. During validation, the model predicted progression to ophthalmopathy a median of approximately 7 months ahead of onset, with almost 71% sensitivity and 72.22% specificity. A discovery cohort of about a hundred patients, about 43 with Graves' ophthalmopathy and about 60 with stable Graves' hyperthyroidism, was used to find distinguishing TCR V-J signatures. Whether ophthalmopathy could be predicted prospectively was tested in an independent validation cohort made up of about 18 hyperthyroidism patients plus 17 patients who later progressed to ophthalmopathy. For training and testing, the 110 or so patients in the discovery cohort were randomly divided in a 7:3 ratio. Thyroid tissue and blood T-cell repertoires from six Graves' hyperthyroidism patients were also compared in the study. Following sampling, methimazole starting at 30 mg daily was given to hyperthyroidism patients, and high-dose intravenous methylprednisolone was given to ophthalmopathy patients. A second multiplex PCR round built the libraries, followed by size selection and purification. Sequencing of the libraries was done on an Illumina HiSeq2000 using paired-end 100 bp reads. SOAPnuke was used to process the raw data, with reads discarded if the reads contained adapters or uncalled bases, had a mean Phred below 15, or lacked an exact constant-primer or identifier match. High-quality paired reads were merged using COPE v1.2.5, and each unique nucleotide sequence was defined as a clonotype. Clonotypes were aligned to IMGT TRBV, TRBD and TRBJ reference segments using MiTCR v1.1. The analysis included only V-J combinations with a frequency above 0.0001, which together covered 98% to 99.2% of the repertoires. A TCS score was defined as the ratio of F50 (clonal expansion) to E x V (chaos), with BLOSUM62-based TCRdist applied between CDR3 peptides within each V-J. Welch's t-statistics and random forest reduced around 550 V-J features to about 13, which were used in a naive Bayes classifier (R e1071). No statistical method was used to fix the sample size in advance, and group allocation was not hidden from the investigators. The paper reports TCR Vbeta CDR3 sequencing of roughly 140 peripheral blood samples: 43 ophthalmopathy, fewer than 80 hyperthyroidism and around 17 progressor patients.

This sequence originates from a woman between 25 and 40 years old with Graves disease. Donor details come from another sample of the same person, matched by shared clones. Sequencing was performed on peripheral blood mononuclear cells (PBMCs), taken at new diagnosis, from a patient treated with antithyroid drugs. Recombination linked TRBV2 to TRBJ2-5; TRBD1 agrees with 7 junctional bases. The nucleotides read TGTGCCACGGACCGGGACAGAGACGAGACCCAGTACTTC. Its translation reads: CATDRDRDETQYF.